This record covers a single TCR beta chain. Its antigen is not identified. The PCR was carried out with 60 Vbeta primers and 13 Jbeta primers. Sequencing was performed with immunoSEQ multiplex PCR; in TCRdb, only in-frame clones are kept and a portion is missing. In the table there are around 200,000 clones, around four fifths of which are singletons. The CDR3 extends over 12 amino acids. Germline CDR1 is SGHDN and CDR2 is FVKESK. V lost 2 bases to trimming and J lost 4 bases, with 6 bases between them. These data are taken from a study of cytomegalovirus exposure and HLA in healthy donors. The study, taken as a whole, reports: A previous analysis found most TCR beta V segments productive roughly 87% or roughly 30% of the time. The study flagged some 170 TCR beta chains as cytomegalovirus-associated.

The sequence was collected from a female donor in good health and CMV-seronegative. Sequenced sample: PBMCs. The chain is built from TRBV14 and TRBJ2-7; a possible D gene is TRBD2 (6 bases). The CDR3 DNA is TGTGCCAGCAGCCAAAGCGGGTACGAGCAGTACTTC. As protein: CASSQSGYEQYF.